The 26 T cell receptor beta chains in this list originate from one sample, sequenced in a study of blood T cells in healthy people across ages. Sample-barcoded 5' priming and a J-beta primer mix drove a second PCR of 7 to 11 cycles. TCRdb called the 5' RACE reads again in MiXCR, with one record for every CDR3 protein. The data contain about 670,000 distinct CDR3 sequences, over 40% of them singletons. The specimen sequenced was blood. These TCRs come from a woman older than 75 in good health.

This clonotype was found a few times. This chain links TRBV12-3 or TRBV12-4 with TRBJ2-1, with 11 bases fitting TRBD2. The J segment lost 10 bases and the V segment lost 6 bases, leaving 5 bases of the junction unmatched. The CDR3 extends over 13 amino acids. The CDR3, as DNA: TGTGCCAGCAGGATAGCGGGGGGGCGGGAGCAGTTCTTC. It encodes CASRIAGGREQFF.

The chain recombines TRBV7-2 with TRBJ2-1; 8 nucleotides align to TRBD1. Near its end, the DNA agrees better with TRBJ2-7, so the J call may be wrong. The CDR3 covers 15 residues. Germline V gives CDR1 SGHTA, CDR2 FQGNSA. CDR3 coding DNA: TGTGCCAGCAGCGTAGGGACAGGCTCCTACAATGAGCAGTACTTC. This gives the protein CASSVGTGSYNEQYF.

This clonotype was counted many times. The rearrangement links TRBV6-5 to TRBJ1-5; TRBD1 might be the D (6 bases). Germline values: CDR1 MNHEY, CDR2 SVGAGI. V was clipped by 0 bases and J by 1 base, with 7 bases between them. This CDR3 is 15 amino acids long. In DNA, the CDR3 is TGTGCCAGCAGTTACTCAGGGGGAAGCAATCAGCCCCAGCATTTT. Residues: CASSYSGGSNQPQHF.

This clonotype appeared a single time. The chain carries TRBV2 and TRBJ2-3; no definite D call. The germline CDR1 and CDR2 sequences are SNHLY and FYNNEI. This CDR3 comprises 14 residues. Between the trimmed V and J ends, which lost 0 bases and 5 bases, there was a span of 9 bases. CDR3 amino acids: CASSEAVWRDTQYF. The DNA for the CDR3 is TGTGCCAGCAGTGAAGCTGTCTGGAGAGATACGCAGTATTTT.

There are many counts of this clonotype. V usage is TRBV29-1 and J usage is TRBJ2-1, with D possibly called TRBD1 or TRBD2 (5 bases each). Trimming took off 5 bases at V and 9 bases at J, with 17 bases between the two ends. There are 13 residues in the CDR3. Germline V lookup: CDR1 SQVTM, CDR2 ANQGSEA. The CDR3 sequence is CSVMGDRKTEQFF. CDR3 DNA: TGCAGCGTTATGGGGGATAGAAAGACTGAGCAGTTCTTC.

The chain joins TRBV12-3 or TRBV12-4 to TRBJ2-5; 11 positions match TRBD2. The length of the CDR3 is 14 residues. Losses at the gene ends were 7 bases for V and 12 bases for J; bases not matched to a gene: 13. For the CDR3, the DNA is TGTGCCAGCACCCCGGGACTAGCGGCGGGAAGAAAGTACTTC. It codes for CASTPGLAAGRKYF.

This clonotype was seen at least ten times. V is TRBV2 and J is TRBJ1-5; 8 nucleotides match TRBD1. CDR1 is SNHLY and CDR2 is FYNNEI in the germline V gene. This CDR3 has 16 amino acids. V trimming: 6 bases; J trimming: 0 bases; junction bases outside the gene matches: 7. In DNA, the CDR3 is TGTGCCAGCAGAGCAGGGGGCTCGGGTAGCAATCAGCCCCAGCATTTT. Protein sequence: CASRAGGSGSNQPQHF.

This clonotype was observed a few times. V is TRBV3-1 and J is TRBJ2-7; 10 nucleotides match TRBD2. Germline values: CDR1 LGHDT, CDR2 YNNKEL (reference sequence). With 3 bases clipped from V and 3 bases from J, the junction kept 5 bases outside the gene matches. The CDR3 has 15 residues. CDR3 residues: CASSQGIAGGYEQYF. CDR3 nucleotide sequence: TGTGCCAGCAGCCAGGGTATAGCGGGAGGCTACGAGCAGTACTTC.

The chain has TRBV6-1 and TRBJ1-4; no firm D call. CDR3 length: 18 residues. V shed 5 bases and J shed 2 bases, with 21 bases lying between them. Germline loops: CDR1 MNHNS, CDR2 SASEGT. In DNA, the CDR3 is TGTGCCAGCAGTCCCTCTCCGGCGGGGAGATCGACTAATGAAAAACTGTTTTTT. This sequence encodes CASSPSPAGRSTNEKLFF.

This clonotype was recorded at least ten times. This CDR3 reads CASSLVAGIARGEQFF. As DNA, the CDR3 is TGCGCCAGCAGCTTGGTTGCGGGAATTGCCCGCGGTGAGCAGTTCTTC. The chain employs TRBV5-1 and TRBJ2-1; possible D gene TRBD2, 6 bases. The CDR3 runs 16 residues. Trimming took off 0 bases at V and 9 bases at J, with 19 bases between the two ends. Germline V lookup: CDR1 SGHRS, CDR2 YFSETQ.

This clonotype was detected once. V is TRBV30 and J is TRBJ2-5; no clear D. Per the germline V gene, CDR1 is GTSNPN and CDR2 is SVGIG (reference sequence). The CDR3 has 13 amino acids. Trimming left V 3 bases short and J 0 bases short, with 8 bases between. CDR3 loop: CAWRPDHQETQYF. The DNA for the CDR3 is TGTGCCTGGAGGCCGGACCACCAAGAGACCCAGTACTTC.

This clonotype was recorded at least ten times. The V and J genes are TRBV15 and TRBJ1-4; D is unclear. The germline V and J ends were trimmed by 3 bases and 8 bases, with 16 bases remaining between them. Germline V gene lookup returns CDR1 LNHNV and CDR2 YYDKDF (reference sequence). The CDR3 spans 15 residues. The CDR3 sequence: CATSREPGSGEKLFF. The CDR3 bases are TGTGCCACCAGCAGGGAACCGGGCTCGGGGGAAAAACTGTTTTTT.

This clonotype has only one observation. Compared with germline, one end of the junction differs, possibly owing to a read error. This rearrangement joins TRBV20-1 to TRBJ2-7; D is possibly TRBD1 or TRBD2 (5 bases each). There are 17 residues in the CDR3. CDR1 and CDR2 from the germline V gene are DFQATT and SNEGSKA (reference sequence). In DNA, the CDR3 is TGCAGTGCTATACCGGCCCCCGGCGGAGCAGGGACCTACAAGCAGTACTTC. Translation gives CSAIPAPGGAGTYKQYF.

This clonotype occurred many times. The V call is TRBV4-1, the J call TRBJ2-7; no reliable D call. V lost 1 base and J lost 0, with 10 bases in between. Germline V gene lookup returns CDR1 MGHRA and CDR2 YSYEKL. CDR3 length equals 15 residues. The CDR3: CASSQAVQPSYEQYF. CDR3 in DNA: TGCGCCAGCAGCCAAGCGGTACAGCCCTCCTACGAGCAGTACTTC.

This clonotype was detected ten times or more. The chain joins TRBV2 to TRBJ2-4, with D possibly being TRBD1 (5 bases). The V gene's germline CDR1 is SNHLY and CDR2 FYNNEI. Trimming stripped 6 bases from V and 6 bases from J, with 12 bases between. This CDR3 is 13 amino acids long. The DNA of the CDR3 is TGTGCCAGCAGATCCCAGGGTATAAACATTCAGTACTTC. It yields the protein CASRSQGINIQYF.

The CDR3 spells CASSPWTSRDTQYF. For the CDR3, the DNA is TGTGCCAGCAGCCCATGGACCAGCCGGGATACGCAGTATTTT. V gene TRBV14 combines with J gene TRBJ2-3; no clear D gene. Trimming removed 4 bases at V and 6 bases at J, with 14 bases between. Germline CDR1 is SGHDN and CDR2 is FVKESK. The length of the CDR3 is 14 residues.

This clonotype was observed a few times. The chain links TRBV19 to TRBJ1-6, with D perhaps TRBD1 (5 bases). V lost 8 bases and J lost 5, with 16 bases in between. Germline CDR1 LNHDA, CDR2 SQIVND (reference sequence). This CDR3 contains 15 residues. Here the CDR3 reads CASRPGELNNSPLHF. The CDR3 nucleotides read TGTGCCAGTCGACCGGGGGAACTGAATAATTCACCCCTCCACTTT.

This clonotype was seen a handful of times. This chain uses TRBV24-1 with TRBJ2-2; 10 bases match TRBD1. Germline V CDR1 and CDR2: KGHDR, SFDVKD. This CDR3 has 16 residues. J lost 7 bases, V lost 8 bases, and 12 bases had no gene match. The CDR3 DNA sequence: TGTGCCACCACAGACGGGACAGGGGACTTACTCGGGGAGCTGTTTTTT. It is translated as CATTDGTGDLLGELFF.

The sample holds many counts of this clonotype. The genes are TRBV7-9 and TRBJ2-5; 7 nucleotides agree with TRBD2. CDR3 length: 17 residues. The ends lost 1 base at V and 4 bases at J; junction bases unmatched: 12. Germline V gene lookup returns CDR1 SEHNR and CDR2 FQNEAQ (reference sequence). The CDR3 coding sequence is TGTGCCAGCAGCTTAGGAGGACTAGTTCGGCTACCAGAGACCCAGTACTTC. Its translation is CASSLGGLVRLPETQYF. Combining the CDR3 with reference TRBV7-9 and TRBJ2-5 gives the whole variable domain DTGVSQNPRHKITKRGQNVTFRCDPISEHNRLYWYRQTLGQGPEFLTYFQNEAQLEKSRLLSDRFSAERPKGSFSTLEIQRTEQGDSAMYLCASSLGGLVRLPETQYFGPGTRLLVL.

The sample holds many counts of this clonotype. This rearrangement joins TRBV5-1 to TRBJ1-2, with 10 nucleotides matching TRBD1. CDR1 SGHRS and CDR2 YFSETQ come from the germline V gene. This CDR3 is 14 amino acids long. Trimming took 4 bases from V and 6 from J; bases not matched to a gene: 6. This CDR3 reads CASSLGQGGDGYTF. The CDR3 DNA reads TGCGCCAGCAGCCTCGGACAGGGGGGCGATGGCTACACCTTC.

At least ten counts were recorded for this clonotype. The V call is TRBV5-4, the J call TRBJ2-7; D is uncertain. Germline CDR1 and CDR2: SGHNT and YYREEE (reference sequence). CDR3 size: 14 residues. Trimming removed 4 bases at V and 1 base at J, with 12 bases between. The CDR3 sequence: CASSLRAESYEQYF. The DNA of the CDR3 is TGTGCCAGCAGCCTAAGGGCGGAATCCTACGAGCAGTACTTC. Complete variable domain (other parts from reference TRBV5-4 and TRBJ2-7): ETGVTQSPTHLIKTRGQQVTLRCSSQSGHNTVSWYQQALGQGPQFIFQYYREEENGRGNFPPRFSGLQFPNYSSELNVNALELDDSALYLCASSLRAESYEQYFGPGTRLTVT.

Here the CDR3 reads CSARDQVIGNQPQHF. CDR3 nucleotide sequence: TGCAGTGCTAGAGATCAGGTCATTGGAAATCAGCCCCAGCATTTT. This chain uses TRBV20-1 with TRBJ1-5, with D unresolved. Germline V gene lookup returns CDR1 DFQATT and CDR2 SNEGSKA (reference sequence). V was pared by 0 bases and J by 4 bases, with 13 bases between. CDR3 length: 15 residues.

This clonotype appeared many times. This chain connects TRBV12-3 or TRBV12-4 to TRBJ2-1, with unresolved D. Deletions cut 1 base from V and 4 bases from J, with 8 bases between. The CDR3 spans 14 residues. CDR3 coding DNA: TGTGCCAGCAGTTTAGGGACGGAATACAATGAGCAGTTCTTC. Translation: CASSLGTEYNEQFF.

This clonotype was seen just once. The CDR3 loop reads CAAGSYEQYF. The CDR3 bases are TGTGCCGCAGGCTCCTACGAGCAGTACTTC. This chain connects TRBV10-3 to TRBJ2-7; no firm D call. The CDR3 spans 10 residues. Trimming cost V 11 bases and J 0 bases, with 5 bases left between them. The germline V gene encodes CDR1 ENHRY and CDR2 SYGVKD.

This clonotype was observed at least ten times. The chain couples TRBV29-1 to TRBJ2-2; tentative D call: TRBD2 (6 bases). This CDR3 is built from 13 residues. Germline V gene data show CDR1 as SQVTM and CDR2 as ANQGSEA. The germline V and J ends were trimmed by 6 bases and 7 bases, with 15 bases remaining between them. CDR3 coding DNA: TGCAGCGTAAAACGTGGGACTCACGGGGAGCTGTTTTTT. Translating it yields CSVKRGTHGELFF.

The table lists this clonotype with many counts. The CDR3 region is CASSQTEGGGGANEQFF. The CDR3 DNA is TGTGCCAGCAGCCAGACCGAGGGTGGCGGGGGGGCTAATGAGCAGTTCTTC. The chain employs TRBV9 and TRBJ2-1; the match to TRBD2 covers 9 bases. This CDR3 comprises 17 residues. Germline CDR1 reads SGDLS; CDR2 reads YYNGEE. Trimming cost V 4 bases and J 7 bases; bases outside gene matches: 15.